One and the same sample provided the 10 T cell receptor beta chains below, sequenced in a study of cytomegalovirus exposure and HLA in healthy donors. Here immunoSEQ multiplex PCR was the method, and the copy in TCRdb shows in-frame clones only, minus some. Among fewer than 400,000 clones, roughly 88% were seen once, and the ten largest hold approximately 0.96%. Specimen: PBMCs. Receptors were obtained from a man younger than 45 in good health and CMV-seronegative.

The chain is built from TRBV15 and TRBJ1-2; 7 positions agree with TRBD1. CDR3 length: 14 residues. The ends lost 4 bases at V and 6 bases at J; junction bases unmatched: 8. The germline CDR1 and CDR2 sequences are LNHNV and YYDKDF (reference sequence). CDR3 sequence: CATSTEGQIHGYTF. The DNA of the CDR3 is TGTGCCACCAGCACCGAGGGACAGATCCATGGCTACACCTTC.

CDR3 residues: CASSLDPNRGLNTEAFF. The CDR3 DNA is TGTGCCAGCAGCTTGGACCCAAACAGGGGCCTGAACACTGAAGCTTTCTTT. V is TRBV5-4 and J is TRBJ1-1, with 7 nucleotides matching TRBD1. Trimming removed 0 bases from V and 0 bases from J; junction bases left unmatched: 8. In germline, CDR1 is SGHNT, CDR2 YYREEE (reference sequence). This CDR3 is 17 amino acids long.

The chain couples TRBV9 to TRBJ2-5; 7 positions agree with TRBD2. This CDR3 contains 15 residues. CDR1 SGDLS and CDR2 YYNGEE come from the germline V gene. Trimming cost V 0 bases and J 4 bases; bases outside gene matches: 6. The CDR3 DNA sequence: TGTGCCAGCAGCGTAGGTGGGGGGGATCGAGAGACCCAGTACTTC. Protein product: CASSVGGGDRETQYF.

CDR3 amino acids: CASRNPGAGELFF. DNA for the CDR3: TGCGCCAGCAGGAATCCAGGGGCCGGGGAGCTGTTTTTT. The gene calls are TRBV5-1 and TRBJ2-2, with a possible D match to TRBD1 (6 bases). The germline V gene encodes CDR1 SGHRS and CDR2 YFSETQ. Trimming cost V 5 bases and J 6 bases, with 11 bases left between them. The CDR3 is 13 residues long.

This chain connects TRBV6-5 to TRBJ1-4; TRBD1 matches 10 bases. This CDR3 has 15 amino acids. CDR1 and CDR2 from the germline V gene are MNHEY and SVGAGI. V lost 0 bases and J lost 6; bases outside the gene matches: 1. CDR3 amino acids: CASSYSGQGDEKLFF. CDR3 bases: TGTGCCAGCAGTTACTCTGGACAGGGGGATGAAAAACTGTTTTTT.

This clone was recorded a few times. CDR3 residues: CASSVVRGGYTF. The CDR3, as DNA: TGTGCCAGCAGCGTAGTTAGGGGTGGCTACACCTTC. This chain uses TRBV9 with TRBJ1-2; D might be TRBD1 (5 bases). This CDR3 is built from 12 residues. V lost 0 bases and J 7 bases, leaving 7 bases between the germline ends. CDR1 is SGDLS, CDR2 YYNGEE, per germline.

The CDR3: CAISESLAGGQEQFF. The CDR3 nucleotides read TGTGCCATCAGTGAGTCCCTAGCGGGGGGGCAGGAGCAGTTCTTC. The chain is built from TRBV10-3 and TRBJ2-1; TRBD2 matches at 12 bases. This CDR3 is 15 amino acids long. Germline V lookup: CDR1 ENHRY, CDR2 SYGVKD. V shed 0 bases, J shed 10 bases, and the junction held 4 bases outside the gene matches.

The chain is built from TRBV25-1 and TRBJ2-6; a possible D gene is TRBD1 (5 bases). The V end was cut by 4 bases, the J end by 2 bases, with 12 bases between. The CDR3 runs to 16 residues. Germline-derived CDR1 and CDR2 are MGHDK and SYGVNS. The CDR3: CASSGPPGTGANVLTF. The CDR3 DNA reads TGTGCCAGCAGTGGACCCCCAGGGACTGGGGCCAACGTCCTGACTTTC.

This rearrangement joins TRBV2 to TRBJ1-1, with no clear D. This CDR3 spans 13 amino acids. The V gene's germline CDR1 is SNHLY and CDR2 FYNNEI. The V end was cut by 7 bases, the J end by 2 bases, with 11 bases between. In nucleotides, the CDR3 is TGTGCCAGCATGGGGAGAGTAAACACTGAAGCTTTCTTT. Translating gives CASMGRVNTEAFF.

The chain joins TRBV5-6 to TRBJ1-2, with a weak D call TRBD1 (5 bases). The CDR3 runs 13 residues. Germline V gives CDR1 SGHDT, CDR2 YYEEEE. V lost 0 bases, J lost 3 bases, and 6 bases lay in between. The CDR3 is CASSLGQYYGYTF. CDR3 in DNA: TGTGCCAGCAGCTTGGGACAGTACTATGGCTACACCTTC. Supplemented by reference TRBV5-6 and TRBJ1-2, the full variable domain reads DAGVTQSPTHLIKTRGQQVTLRCSPKSGHDTVSWYQQALGQGPQFIFQYYEEEERQRGNFPDRFSGHQFPNYSSELNVNALLLGDSALYLCASSLGQYYGYTFGSGTRLTVV.